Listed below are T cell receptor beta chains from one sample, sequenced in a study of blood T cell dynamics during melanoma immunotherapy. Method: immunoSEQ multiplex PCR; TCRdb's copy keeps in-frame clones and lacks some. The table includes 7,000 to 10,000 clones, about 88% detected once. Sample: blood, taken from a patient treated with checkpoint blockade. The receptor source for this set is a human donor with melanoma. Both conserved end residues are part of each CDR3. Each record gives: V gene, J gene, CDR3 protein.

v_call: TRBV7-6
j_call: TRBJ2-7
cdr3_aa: CASSPETGSYEQYF

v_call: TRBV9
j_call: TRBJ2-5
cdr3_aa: CASSDPHQETQYF

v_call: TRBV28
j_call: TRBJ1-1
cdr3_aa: CASSPPVRDTEAFF

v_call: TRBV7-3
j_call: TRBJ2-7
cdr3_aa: CASSPMGQGVYEQYF

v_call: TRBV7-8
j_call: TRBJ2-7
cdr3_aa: CASSLARDRGTYEQYF

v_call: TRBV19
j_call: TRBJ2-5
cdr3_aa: CASSRGQGKETQYF

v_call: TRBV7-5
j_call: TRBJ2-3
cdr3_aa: CVRKGQGHPDTQYF

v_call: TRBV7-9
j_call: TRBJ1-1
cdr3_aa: CASLPGQGGTEAFF

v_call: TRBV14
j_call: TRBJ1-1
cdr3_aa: CASSQGRITEAFF

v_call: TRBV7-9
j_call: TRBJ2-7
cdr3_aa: CASSSGSTGVEQYF

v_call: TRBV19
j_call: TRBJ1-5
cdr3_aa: CASSMDPGGDQPQHF

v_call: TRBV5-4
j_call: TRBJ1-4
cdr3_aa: CASSQRQGAGGEKLFF

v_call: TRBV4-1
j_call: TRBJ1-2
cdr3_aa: CASSQDPGSPYGYTF

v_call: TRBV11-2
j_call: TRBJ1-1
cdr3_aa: CASSLTDEAFF

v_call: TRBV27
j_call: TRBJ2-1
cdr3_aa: CASSPLLRISSYNEQFF

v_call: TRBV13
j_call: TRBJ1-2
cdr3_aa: CASSLGRSPNYGYTF

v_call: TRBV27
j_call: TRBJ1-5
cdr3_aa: CASRAGRNQPQHF

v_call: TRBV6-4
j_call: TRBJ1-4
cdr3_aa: CASSEGQGMAGREKLFF

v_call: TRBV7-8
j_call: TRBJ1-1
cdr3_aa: CASSLVEGQGAFF

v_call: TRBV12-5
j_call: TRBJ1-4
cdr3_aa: CASGLGQRNEKLFF

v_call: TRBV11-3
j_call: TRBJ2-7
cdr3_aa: CASSLEASPSYEQYF

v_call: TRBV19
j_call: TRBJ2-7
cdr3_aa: CASSAASSYEQYF

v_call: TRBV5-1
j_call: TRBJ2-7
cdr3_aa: CASSLVFSDSYEQYF